This T cell receptor (beta chain) comes out of a study of cytomegalovirus exposure and HLA in healthy donors. Germline V gene lookup returns CDR1 SGHRS and CDR2 YFSETQ. This CDR3 is built from 14 residues. V was clipped by 0 bases and J by 0 bases, with 5 bases between them. Healthy bone marrow donors formed the donor group. This clone turned up a few times. Its antigen is undetermined. This PCR relied on a set of 60 Vbeta primers and 13 Jbeta primers. This table comes from immunoSEQ multiplex PCR, and its TCRdb copy is limited to in-frame clones, with some not included. The sample contains around 280,000 clones, approximately 90% of which appear only once. Study results and caveats: An analysis was carried out later, and it reportedly showed fewer N-insertions in an Asian-associated ancestry cluster than the approximately 680-donor mean. There were 150 to 200 TCR beta chains listed as cytomegalovirus-associated. The presence/absence work took it that sequencing depth was about the same across donors.

The gene calls are TRBV5-1 and TRBJ2-3; a possible D gene is TRBD1 (5 bases). This TCR was sampled from a woman aged 18-29 years in good health and CMV-seronegative. Sequenced input: PBMCs. CDR3 DNA sequence: TGCGCCAGCAGCTTGGCAGGGAGCACAGATACGCAGTATTTT. The encoded protein is CASSLAGSTDTQYF.